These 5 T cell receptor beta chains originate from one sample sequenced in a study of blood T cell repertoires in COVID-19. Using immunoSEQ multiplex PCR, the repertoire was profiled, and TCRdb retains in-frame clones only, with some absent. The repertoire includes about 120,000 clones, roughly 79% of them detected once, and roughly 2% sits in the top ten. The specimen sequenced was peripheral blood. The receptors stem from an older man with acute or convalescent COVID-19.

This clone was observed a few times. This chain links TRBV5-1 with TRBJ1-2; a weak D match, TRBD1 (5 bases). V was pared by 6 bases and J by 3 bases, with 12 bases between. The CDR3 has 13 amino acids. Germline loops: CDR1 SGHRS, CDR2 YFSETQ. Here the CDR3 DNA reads TGCGCCAGCACAGTCTCGGGGGACTATGGCTACACCTTC. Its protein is CASTVSGDYGYTF.

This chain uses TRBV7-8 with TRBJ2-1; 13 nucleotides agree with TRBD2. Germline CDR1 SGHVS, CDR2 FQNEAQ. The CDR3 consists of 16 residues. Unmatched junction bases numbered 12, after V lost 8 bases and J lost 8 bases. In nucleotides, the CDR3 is TGTGCCAGCGGACGACTAGCGGGGGGCCCCTTCGATGAGCAGTTCTTC. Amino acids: CASGRLAGGPFDEQFF.

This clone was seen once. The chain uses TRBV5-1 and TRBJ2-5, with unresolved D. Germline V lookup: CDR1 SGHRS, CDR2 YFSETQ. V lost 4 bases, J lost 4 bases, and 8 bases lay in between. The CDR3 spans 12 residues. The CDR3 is CASSPSGETQYF. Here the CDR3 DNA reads TGCGCCAGCAGCCCCAGTGGAGAGACCCAGTACTTC.

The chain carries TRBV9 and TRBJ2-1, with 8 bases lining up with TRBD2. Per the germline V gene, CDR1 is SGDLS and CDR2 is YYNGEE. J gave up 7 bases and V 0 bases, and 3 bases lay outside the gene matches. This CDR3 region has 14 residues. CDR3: CASSVVSGGNEQFF. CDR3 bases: TGTGCCAGCAGCGTAGTCAGCGGGGGAAATGAGCAGTTCTTC.

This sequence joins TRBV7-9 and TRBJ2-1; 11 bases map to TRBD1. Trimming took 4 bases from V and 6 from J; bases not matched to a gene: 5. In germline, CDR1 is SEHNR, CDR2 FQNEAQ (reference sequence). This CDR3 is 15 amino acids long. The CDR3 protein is CASSSPGTGGNEQFF. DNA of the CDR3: TGTGCCAGCAGCTCACCCGGGACAGGGGGCAATGAGCAGTTCTTC.